This T cell receptor beta chain is drawn from a study of cytomegalovirus exposure and HLA in healthy donors. Primers included in the PCR were 60 Vbeta and 13 Jbeta primers. The table came from immunoSEQ multiplex PCR; TCRdb's copy has only in-frame clones and leaves some out. Recorded for this sample: 30,000 to 35,000 clones. CDR1 is GTSNPN, CDR2 SVGIG, per germline (reference sequence). This CDR3 contains 12 residues. The TCR was taken from a man aged 40-49 years in good health and CMV-seronegative. The V gene is TRBV30, the J gene TRBJ2-2; the match to TRBD1 covers 9 bases. What was sequenced was PBMCs. The CDR3 spells CARDRVPGELFF. The CDR3 DNA reads TGTGCGAGGGACAGGGTACCCGGGGAGCTGTTTTTT.